This T cell receptor (beta chain) stems from a study of CD4 T cells in relation to SARS-CoV-2 and coronaviruses. General study results and limits: Monoreactive clones expanded significantly more to SARS-CoV-2 than crossreactive clones did. This crossreactivity analysis covered spike protein alone, no other viral proteins.

Naive and memory CD4+ T cell DNA was deep-sequenced without culture. Repertoires were generated with immunoSEQ multiplex PCR, while TCRdb's copy carries only in-frame clones and drops some. Of under 90,000 clones listed, 90% to 95% are singletons. With V trimmed by 7 bases and J by 2 bases, 6 bases remained unmatched. Looked up from germline, CDR1 is MDHEN and CDR2 is SYDVKM. CDR3 size: 15 residues. Unexposed donor CD4+ T cells date from 2011-2018, before the COVID-19 pandemic. In this sample, this clone turned up a few times. Its specificity is unknown. Specimen: naive CD4+ T cells from PBMCs. Subset meaning: naive CD4+ T cells isolated by negative enrichment. This clonotype was obtained from a human donor in good health. The V gene is TRBV28, the J gene TRBJ1-3; the match to TRBD1 covers 9 bases. CDR3 region: CASTSGTGTGNTIYF. The CDR3 nucleotides are TGTGCCAGCACTAGCGGGACAGGGACTGGAAACACCATATATTTT.